This T cell receptor beta chain was captured by sequencing in a study of human T cells and chemical hapten exposure. Study-wide context: Upper inner arm skin measuring around 2 cm by around 2 cm received 2% DPC for sensitization. Points from the study as a whole: Large CDR3 similarity clusters arose significantly more often from expanded TCRs than from controls. Patch test score showed a positive correlation with PT1 expanded TCR counts.

A word on this clonotype: What it recognizes is unknown.

This CDR3 contains 17 residues. Sample time point: patch test 3, about 24 weeks after DPC sensitization. Treatment specified: therapeutic diphenylcyclopropenone sensitization with weekly scalp DPC. Ahead of each patch test application, blood was drawn. TCRdb fed the RACE reads into MiXCR, producing one record per CDR3 protein. The sample includes approximately 110,000 distinct CDR3 sequences, under 40% of them seen just once. This TCR derives from a man in his forties or fifties with alopecia areata. Some clones in this sample may be carry-over from other donors' samples. The gene calls are TRBV21-1 and TRBJ2-7; the table's D call TRBD2 went unverified against the DNA. TRBV21-1 is a documented pseudogene. Here the sequenced sample was whole blood, taken in connection with sensitization to the hapten diphenylcyclopropenone (DPC). Here the CDR3 reads CASSKAERLGAKYEQYV. DNA for the CDR3: TGTGCCAGCAGCAAAGCAGAACGGCTAGGAGCAAAGTACGAGCAGTACGTC.